This T cell receptor (beta chain) was observed in a study of T cell responses to AZD1222 COVID-19 vaccine. Whole-study findings and limits: Seropositive at baseline were only a handful of AZD1222 recipients. Samples come after the peak T cell response, not at day 14.

Trimming cost V 8 bases and J 1 base, with 10 bases left between them. Germline V lookup: CDR1 MNHEY, CDR2 SVGAGI. The CDR3 totals 13 residues. Recipients boosted at about 4 weeks or about 12 weeks are pooled. About this clone itself: Its antigen is not known.

The method was immunoSEQ multiplex PCR; TCRdb's version includes in-frame clones alone and lacks a portion of them. The top ten clones hold approximately 3.8% of a sample with 150,000 or so clones, 91% of them seen once. The TCR sequence derives from an adult who received the AZD1222 COVID-19 vaccine. The V call is TRBV6-5, the J call TRBJ2-3; D perhaps matches TRBD1 (6 bases). The sequenced sample was peripheral blood, obtained 28 days after the second AZD1222 dose. The CDR3 coding sequence is TGTGCCAGCCTGGGGGCCGGCACAGATACGCAGTATTTT. Translated, it gives CASLGAGTDTQYF.